This TCR beta chain was profiled in a study of cytomegalovirus exposure and HLA in healthy donors. Background on the study: The approximately 670 first-cohort repertoires and the 95 to 150 validation repertoires shared the same platform, a later analysis reported.

Trimming removed 4 bases from V and 6 bases from J, with 13 bases in between. CDR1 is SQVTM, CDR2 ANQGSEA, per germline. The CDR3 has 13 amino acids. Data came from immunoSEQ multiplex PCR; TCRdb stores just in-frame clones and leaves some out. The profile covers a few hundred thousand clones, with about 86% appearing a single time and more than 0.8% taken by the ten largest. Sequencing input: PBMCs. The chain recombines TRBV29-1 with TRBJ1-5, with D perhaps matching TRBD1 (5 bases). This TCR was recovered from a woman between 18 and 29 years old in good health and CMV-seronegative. CDR3 residues: CSVGVGEGQPQHF. The DNA for the CDR3 is TGCAGCGTTGGTGTAGGGGAGGGTCAGCCCCAGCATTTT.